This T cell receptor (beta chain) was sequenced for a study of blood T cell repertoires in COVID-19. Study context: The origin of the acute and convalescent COVID-19 samples was the United States, Italy and Spain.

In the original workflow: Counts of nucleated cells, estimated from reference gene primer amplification, were obtained. Assay used: immunoSEQ multiplex PCR; TCRdb lists only in-frame clones, some missing. Clone size and the V and J calls come from that table; the DNA yielded D and trimming. The sample has roughly 250,000 clones, 65% to 85% seen once; the top ten hold approximately 1.4%. CDR3 length: 15 residues. Germline V gene sequence: CDR1 SGDLS, CDR2 YYNGEE. The V end lost 0 bases, the J end lost 5 bases, and 14 bases lay between the germline ends. The chain has TRBV9 and TRBJ1-1; tentative D call: TRBD1 (6 bases). The TCR comes from a woman between 35 and 50 years old who had recovered from COVID-19. What was sequenced was peripheral blood. DNA for the CDR3: TGTGCCAGCAGCGTAGATCGGGGGGCGTTAACTGAAGCTTTCTTT. This gives the protein CASSVDRGALTEAFF.